Listed below are T cell receptor beta chains from one sample, sequenced in a study of shared clonotypes between healthy human individuals. Clones were read by immunoSEQ multiplex PCR, and TCRdb kept only the in-frame ones, dropping some. Of about 2.3 million clones in the sample, more than 80% were seen once. The sequenced sample consisted of naive CD4+ T cells from PBMCs. Receptors were obtained from a man younger than 30 in good health. Some clones in this sample may be carry-over from other donors' samples. The CDR3 runs from the conserved cysteine through the conserved F or W. Each record gives: D gene, clone size, J gene, V gene, CDR3 protein, CDR3 DNA. D genes are given only for firm matches. The listing skips clone size in some rows; elsewhere it reads once, few, many or a size class.

d_call: TRBD1; clone_size: -; j_call: TRBJ1-2; v_call: TRBV6-1; cdr3_aa: CASRGTGWYGYTF; cdr3_nt: TGTGCCAGCAGGGGGACAGGGTGGTATGGCTACACCTTC
d_call: TRBD1; clone_size: -; j_call: TRBJ1-1; v_call: TRBV19; cdr3_aa: CASRNRGRIDTEAFF; cdr3_nt: TGTGCCAGTAGAAACAGGGGGCGCATTGACACTGAAGCTTTCTTT
d_call: -; clone_size: -; j_call: TRBJ1-4; v_call: TRBV7-9; cdr3_aa: CASSLYASEKLFF; cdr3_nt: TGTGCCAGCAGCTTATACGCTAGCGAAAAACTGTTTTTT
d_call: TRBD1; clone_size: once; j_call: TRBJ2-7; v_call: TRBV7-3; cdr3_aa: CASSEAPGTAYEQYF; cdr3_nt: TGTGCCAGCAGTGAGGCACCCGGGACAGCCTACGAGCAGTACTTC
d_call: -; clone_size: -; j_call: TRBJ1-5; v_call: TRBV7-8; cdr3_aa: CASSLTLPQGAQPQHF; cdr3_nt: TGTGCCAGCAGCTTGACCCTCCCTCAAGGGGCGCAGCCCCAGCATTTT
d_call: -; clone_size: -; j_call: TRBJ1-1; v_call: TRBV10-3; cdr3_aa: CAISYSMNTEAFF; cdr3_nt: TGTGCCATCAGCTACAGCATGAACACTGAAGCTTTCTTT
d_call: TRBD2; clone_size: -; j_call: TRBJ2-1; v_call: TRBV7-3; cdr3_aa: CASSWTGTSGEDEQFF; cdr3_nt: TGTGCCAGCAGCTGGACCGGGACTAGCGGGGAGGATGAGCAGTTCTTC
d_call: -; clone_size: -; j_call: TRBJ1-2; v_call: TRBV5-1; cdr3_aa: CASRPDGQKNSGYTF; cdr3_nt: TGCGCCAGCAGACCCGATGGACAGAAAAACAGTGGCTACACCTTC
d_call: TRBD1; clone_size: -; j_call: TRBJ2-3; v_call: TRBV27; cdr3_aa: CASRSPQGETTQYF; cdr3_nt: TGTGCCAGCAGATCCCCCCAGGGGGAGACTACGCAGTATTTT
d_call: TRBD1; clone_size: -; j_call: TRBJ2-3; v_call: TRBV18; cdr3_aa: CASSPGGQGITDTQYF; cdr3_nt: TGTGCCAGCTCACCGGGGGGACAGGGGATCACAGATACGCAGTATTTT
d_call: -; clone_size: -; j_call: TRBJ1-2; v_call: TRBV28; cdr3_aa: CASSPPTVLYGYTF; cdr3_nt: TGTGCCAGCAGCCCCCCTACAGTCCTCTATGGCTACACCTTC
d_call: -; clone_size: -; j_call: TRBJ1-2; v_call: TRBV19; cdr3_aa: CASRSPMEATF; cdr3_nt: TGTGCCAGCCGAAGTCCTATGGAGGCCACCTTC
d_call: -; clone_size: once; j_call: TRBJ2-3; v_call: TRBV28; cdr3_aa: CASITFAGSTDTQYF; cdr3_nt: TGTGCCAGCATTACCTTCGCGGGAAGCACAGATACGCAGTATTTT
d_call: -; clone_size: -; j_call: TRBJ2-2; v_call: TRBV6-5; cdr3_aa: CASARLFRTGELFF; cdr3_nt: TGTGCCAGCGCGCGGCTCTTTAGGACCGGGGAGCTGTTTTTT
d_call: -; clone_size: -; j_call: TRBJ2-2; v_call: TRBV7-9; cdr3_aa: CASRTKNTGELFF; cdr3_nt: TGTGCCAGCAGGACCAAGAACACCGGGGAGCTGTTTTTT
d_call: TRBD1; clone_size: -; j_call: TRBJ2-1; v_call: TRBV27; cdr3_aa: CASTPRGTGAYEQFF; cdr3_nt: TGTGCCAGCACCCCCCGGGGGACAGGGGCCTATGAGCAGTTCTTC
d_call: TRBD2; clone_size: -; j_call: TRBJ2-2; v_call: TRBV15; cdr3_aa: CATSRGLAGDGTGELFF; cdr3_nt: TGTGCCACCAGCAGAGGACTAGCGGGAGACGGCACCGGGGAGCTGTTTTTT
d_call: -; clone_size: -; j_call: TRBJ1-2; v_call: TRBV11-2; cdr3_aa: CASSFGPHYGYTF; cdr3_nt: TGTGCCAGCAGCTTCGGGCCTCACTATGGCTACACCTTC
d_call: TRBD2; clone_size: -; j_call: TRBJ2-7; v_call: TRBV14; cdr3_aa: CASSQVRAGGRHEQYF; cdr3_nt: TGTGCCAGCAGCCAAGTGAGGGCGGGAGGAAGGCACGAGCAGTACTTC
d_call: -; clone_size: -; j_call: TRBJ2-7; v_call: TRBV6-1; cdr3_aa: CASRRPGSGQYF; cdr3_nt: TGTGCCAGCAGGAGACCGGGATCAGGGCAGTACTTC
d_call: -; clone_size: once; j_call: TRBJ2-3; v_call: TRBV7-3; cdr3_aa: CASSLRAGPPDTQYF; cdr3_nt: TGTGCCAGCAGCTTAAGAGCGGGCCCACCGGATACGCAGTATTTT
d_call: TRBD1; clone_size: -; j_call: TRBJ2-5; v_call: TRBV5-4; cdr3_aa: CASSSGWDRGETQYF; cdr3_nt: TGTGCCAGCAGCTCTGGATGGGACAGGGGGGAGACCCAGTACTTC
d_call: -; clone_size: once; j_call: TRBJ1-1; v_call: TRBV19; cdr3_aa: CASRQWGSDTEAFF; cdr3_nt: TGTGCCAGTAGACAATGGGGGAGTGACACTGAAGCTTTCTTT
d_call: -; clone_size: -; j_call: TRBJ2-5; v_call: TRBV6-5; cdr3_aa: CASSYVKQETQYF; cdr3_nt: TGTGCCAGCAGTTACGTTAAACAAGAGACCCAGTACTTC
d_call: -; clone_size: -; j_call: TRBJ1-4; v_call: TRBV28; cdr3_aa: CAINSRGLDEKLFF; cdr3_nt: TGTGCCATCAACTCTAGGGGTTTGGATGAAAAACTGTTTTTT
d_call: -; clone_size: once; j_call: TRBJ1-5; v_call: TRBV27; cdr3_aa: CASSRQRRDQPQHF; cdr3_nt: TGTGCCAGCTCGCGACAGCGCAGGGATCAGCCCCAGCATTTT
d_call: -; clone_size: -; j_call: TRBJ2-7; v_call: TRBV28; cdr3_aa: CASSPPLGQWKEGPYEQYF; cdr3_nt: TGTGCCAGCAGTCCGCCCTTGGGACAGTGGAAGGAGGGCCCCTACGAGCAGTACTTC
d_call: -; clone_size: -; j_call: TRBJ1-6; v_call: TRBV7-9; cdr3_aa: CASSPPGAHNSPLHF; cdr3_nt: TGTGCCAGCAGCCCCCCAGGGGCCCATAATTCACCCCTCCACTTT
d_call: TRBD2; clone_size: -; j_call: TRBJ2-2; v_call: TRBV30; cdr3_aa: CAWSRGPSGRGTGELFF; cdr3_nt: TGTGCCTGGAGCCGAGGGCCTAGCGGGAGGGGTACCGGGGAGCTGTTTTTT
d_call: -; clone_size: -; j_call: TRBJ1-4; v_call: TRBV19; cdr3_aa: CASSALAWADEKLFF; cdr3_nt: TGTGCCAGTAGTGCCCTGGCCTGGGCGGATGAAAAACTGTTTTTT
d_call: TRBD1; clone_size: once; j_call: TRBJ1-2; v_call: TRBV2; cdr3_aa: CASRANTGTGYGYTF; cdr3_nt: TGTGCCAGCAGAGCTAATACCGGGACAGGCTATGGCTACACCTTC
d_call: TRBD1; clone_size: -; j_call: TRBJ1-4; v_call: TRBV5-8; cdr3_aa: CASSTRTGHNEKLFF; cdr3_nt: TGTGCCAGCAGCACCAGGACAGGGCATAATGAAAAACTGTTTTTT
d_call: TRBD2; clone_size: -; j_call: TRBJ2-1; v_call: TRBV4-2; cdr3_aa: CASSQGPSGSPSYNEQFF; cdr3_nt: TGTGCCAGCAGCCAAGGCCCTAGCGGGAGCCCCTCCTACAATGAGCAGTTCTTC
d_call: -; clone_size: once; j_call: TRBJ2-5; v_call: TRBV28; cdr3_aa: CASRNAVRGSVETQYF; cdr3_nt: TGTGCCAGCAGGAACGCAGTGCGGGGTTCGGTTGAGACCCAGTACTTC
d_call: -; clone_size: -; j_call: TRBJ2-5; v_call: TRBV28; cdr3_aa: CASRDSGAGQETQYF; cdr3_nt: TGTGCCAGCAGGGACTCCGGGGCAGGGCAAGAGACCCAGTACTTC
d_call: -; clone_size: -; j_call: TRBJ2-7; v_call: TRBV11-1; cdr3_aa: CASSLDRLGEQYF; cdr3_nt: TGTGCCAGCAGCTTAGACCGTTTGGGTGAGCAGTACTTC
d_call: TRBD1; clone_size: -; j_call: TRBJ2-7; v_call: TRBV12-5; cdr3_aa: CASGTKGALKRTSSYEQYF; cdr3_nt: TGTGCTAGTGGGACCAAGGGGGCGTTAAAGCGGACGAGCTCCTACGAGCAGTACTTC
d_call: -; clone_size: -; j_call: TRBJ2-4; v_call: TRBV28; cdr3_aa: CASSLVAKNIQYF; cdr3_nt: TGTGCCAGCAGTTTAGTAGCCAAAAACATTCAGTACTTC
d_call: TRBD1; clone_size: -; j_call: TRBJ2-3; v_call: TRBV7-9; cdr3_aa: CAGRGRENTDTQYF; cdr3_nt: TGTGCCGGCAGGGGGCGGGAAAACACAGATACGCAGTATTTT
d_call: -; clone_size: few; j_call: TRBJ1-5; v_call: TRBV30; cdr3_aa: CAWSVNGNQPQHF; cdr3_nt: TGTGCCTGGAGTGTGAACGGGAATCAGCCCCAGCATTTT
d_call: -; clone_size: -; j_call: TRBJ1-2; v_call: TRBV6-5; cdr3_aa: CASSLDRNYGYTF; cdr3_nt: TGTGCCAGCAGTTTGGACAGAAACTATGGCTACACCTTC
d_call: -; clone_size: -; j_call: TRBJ2-7; v_call: TRBV15; cdr3_aa: CATSRDGSRTYEQYF; cdr3_nt: TGTGCCACCAGCAGAGATGGTAGCAGAACCTACGAGCAGTACTTC
d_call: -; clone_size: -; j_call: TRBJ2-6; v_call: TRBV7-3; cdr3_aa: CASSSPRSGANVLTF; cdr3_nt: TGTGCCAGCAGCTCCCCTCGCTCTGGGGCCAACGTCCTGACTTTC
d_call: -; clone_size: -; j_call: TRBJ1-1; v_call: TRBV5-1; cdr3_aa: CASSLLGTGPSNTEAFF; cdr3_nt: TGCGCCAGCAGCTTATTAGGAACAGGGCCAAGTAACACTGAAGCTTTCTTT
d_call: TRBD1; clone_size: -; j_call: TRBJ1-1; v_call: TRBV29-1; cdr3_aa: CSWYRGRYTEAFF; cdr3_nt: TGCAGCTGGTACAGGGGGAGGTACACTGAAGCTTTCTTT
d_call: -; clone_size: -; j_call: TRBJ2-3; v_call: TRBV1; cdr3_aa: CTSSQLRTSGRIAQYF; cdr3_nt: TGCACCAGCAGCCAACTGCGGACTAGCGGGAGGATAGCGCAGTATTTT
d_call: -; clone_size: -; j_call: TRBJ1-2; v_call: TRBV30; cdr3_aa: CAQSRGAYGYTF; cdr3_nt: TGTGCCCAGTCAAGGGGGGCCTATGGCTACACCTTC
d_call: TRBD1; clone_size: -; j_call: TRBJ1-5; v_call: TRBV5-1; cdr3_aa: CASSLGISGTDQPQHF; cdr3_nt: TGCGCCAGCAGCTTGGGAATAAGCGGGACAGATCAGCCCCAGCATTTT
d_call: -; clone_size: -; j_call: TRBJ2-1; v_call: TRBV4-3; cdr3_aa: CASSPARGLLGDEQFF; cdr3_nt: TGCGCCAGCAGCCCCGCCCGGGGACTCCTAGGGGATGAGCAGTTCTTC